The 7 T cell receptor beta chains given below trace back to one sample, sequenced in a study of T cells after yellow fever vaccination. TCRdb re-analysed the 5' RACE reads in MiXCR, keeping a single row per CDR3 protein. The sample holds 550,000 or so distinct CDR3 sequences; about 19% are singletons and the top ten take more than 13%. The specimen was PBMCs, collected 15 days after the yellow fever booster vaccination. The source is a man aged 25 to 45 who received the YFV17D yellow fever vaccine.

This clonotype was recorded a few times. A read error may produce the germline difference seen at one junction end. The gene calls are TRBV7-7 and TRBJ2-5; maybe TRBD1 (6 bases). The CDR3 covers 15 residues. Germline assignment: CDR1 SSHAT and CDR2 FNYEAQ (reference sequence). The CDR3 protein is CASSALGQSQETQYF. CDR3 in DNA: TGTGCTAGCAGCGCCCTAGGACAGTCACAAGAGACCCAGTACTTC.

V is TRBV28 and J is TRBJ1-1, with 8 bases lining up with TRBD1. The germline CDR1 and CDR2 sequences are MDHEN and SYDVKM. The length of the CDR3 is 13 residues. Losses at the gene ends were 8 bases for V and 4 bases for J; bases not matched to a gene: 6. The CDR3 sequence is CASEQGAVTEAFF. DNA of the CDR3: TGTGCCAGCGAGCAGGGGGCGGTCACTGAAGCTTTCTTT.

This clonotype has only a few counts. CDR3 loop: CASSSSGGGTQYF. CDR3 in DNA: TGTGCCAGCAGCTCATCCGGGGGAGGGACGCAGTATTTT. V is TRBV7-2 and J is TRBJ2-3; 7 bases fit TRBD2. The CDR3 contains 13 residues. The V segment lost 4 bases and the J segment 9 bases; nucleotides outside the gene matches: 7. Germline-derived CDR1 and CDR2 are SGHTA and FQGNSA.

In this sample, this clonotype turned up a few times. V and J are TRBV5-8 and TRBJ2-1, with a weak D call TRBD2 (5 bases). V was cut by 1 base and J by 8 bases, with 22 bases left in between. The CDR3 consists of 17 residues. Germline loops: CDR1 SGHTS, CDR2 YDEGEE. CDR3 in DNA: TGTGCCAGCAGCTTGTCCCTTGCGGGTCCCTCTCCGGATGAGCAGTTCTTC. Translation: CASSLSLAGPSPDEQFF.

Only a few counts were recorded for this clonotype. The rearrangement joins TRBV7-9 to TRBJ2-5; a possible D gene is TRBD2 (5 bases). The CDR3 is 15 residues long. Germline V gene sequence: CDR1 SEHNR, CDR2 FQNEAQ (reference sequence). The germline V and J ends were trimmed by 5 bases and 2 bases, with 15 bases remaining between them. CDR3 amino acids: CASSPGLARQETQYF. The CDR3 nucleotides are TGTGCCAGCAGCCCTGGTCTAGCAAGACAAGAGACCCAGTACTTC.

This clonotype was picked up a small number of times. The CDR3 sequence: CASSRIPTGQNTIYF. The DNA of the CDR3 is TGTGCCAGCAGCCGTATCCCCACAGGGCAAAACACCATATATTTT. The rearrangement joins TRBV7-6 to TRBJ1-3, with TRBD1 as a possible D gene (6 bases). Per germline, CDR1 SGHVS and CDR2 FNYEAQ. The CDR3 totals 15 residues. The V gene lost 5 bases and the J gene lost 6 bases, with 17 bases spanning the gap.

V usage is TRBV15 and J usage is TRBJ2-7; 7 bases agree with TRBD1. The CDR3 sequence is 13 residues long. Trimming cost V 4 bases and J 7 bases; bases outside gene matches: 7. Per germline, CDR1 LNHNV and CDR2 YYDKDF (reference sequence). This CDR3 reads CATSKDRLGEQYF. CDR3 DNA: TGTGCCACCAGCAAGGACAGGTTGGGGGAGCAGTACTTC.